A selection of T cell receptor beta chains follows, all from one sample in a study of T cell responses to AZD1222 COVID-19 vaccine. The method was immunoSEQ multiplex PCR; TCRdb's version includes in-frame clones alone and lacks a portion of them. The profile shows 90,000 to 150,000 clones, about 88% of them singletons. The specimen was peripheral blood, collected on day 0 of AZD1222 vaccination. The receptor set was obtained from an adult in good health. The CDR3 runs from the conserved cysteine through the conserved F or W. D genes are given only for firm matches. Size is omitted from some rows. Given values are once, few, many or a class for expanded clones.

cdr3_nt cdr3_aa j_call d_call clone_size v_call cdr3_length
TGTGCCAGCAGCTTAGGGAATGAGCAGTTCTTC CASSLGNEQFF TRBJ2-1 NA NA TRBV7-3 11
TGTGCCAGCAGCCCCGACAGGAGGGGCTCACCCCTCCACTTT CASSPDRRGSPLHF TRBJ1-6 NA NA TRBV7-3 14
TGCAGTGCTAGAGATAAGCAAGCCCAGCATTTT CSARDKQAQHF TRBJ1-5 NA NA TRBV20-1 11
TGTGCCTCCCGACAGGGGGCACGTTCACCCCTCCACTTT CASRQGARSPLHF TRBJ1-6 TRBD1 NA TRBV10-3 13
TGTGCCAGCAGCCCGAATCCCGGGACTAGCTATTACAATGAGCAGTTCTTC CASSPNPGTSYYNEQFF TRBJ2-1 TRBD2 NA TRBV27 17
TGTGCCAGCCGACAGGGATTGGGGTATAATTCACCCCTCCACTTT CASRQGLGYNSPLHF TRBJ1-6 TRBD1 NA TRBV28 15
TGTGCCAGCAGCTCGACAGGGGGCGGGTCACCCCTCCACTTT CASSSTGGGSPLHF TRBJ1-6 TRBD1 NA TRBV7-9 14
TGTGCCAGCTCCGGGACAGTCTACAATCAGCCCCAGCATTTT CASSGTVYNQPQHF TRBJ1-5 TRBD1 NA TRBV6-5 14
TGTGCCAGCCCCTCCACAGATACGCAGTATTTT CASPSTDTQYF TRBJ2-3 NA few TRBV19 11
TGTGCCTGGAGGCTTAAATCCGGGACAGTCCTTAATTCACCCCTCCACTTT CAWRLKSGTVLNSPLHF TRBJ1-6 TRBD1 NA TRBV30 17
TGTGCCAGCAGCGTACGGCAGGGCGCTGAAGCTTTCTTT CASSVRQGAEAFF TRBJ1-1 NA once TRBV3-1/TRBV3-2 13
TGTGCCAGCAGCCAAGATAGGGGACACCGCCTCTTT CASSQDRGHRLF TRBJ1-1 NA NA TRBV3-1/TRBV3-2 12
TGTGCCAGCAGCCCGGACAGGGGCTCGACTGAAGCTTTCTTT CASSPDRGSTEAFF TRBJ1-1 TRBD1 once TRBV11-2 14
TGTGCCAGCAGCCCCCGCCGGCGCAATTCACCCCTCCACTTT CASSPRRRNSPLHF TRBJ1-6 NA NA TRBV7-9 14
TGCGCCAGCAGTGAGGACATTTTCTCTGGAAACACCATATATTTT CASSEDIFSGNTIYF TRBJ1-3 NA once TRBV10-1 15
TGTGCCAGTAGTACCCCCGGGACTAGCGCCTACAATGAGCAGTTCTTC CASSTPGTSAYNEQFF TRBJ2-1 TRBD2 NA TRBV19 16
TGTGCCAGCAGCTTAGGGGGCCACCAGTTCTTC CASSLGGHQFF TRBJ2-1 NA NA TRBV11-3 11
TGTGCCAGCAGTGAAACCGAGTGGAGACTAGCGGTCTACAATGAGCAGTTCTTC CASSETEWRLAVYNEQFF TRBJ2-1 TRBD2 NA TRBV6-1 18
TGTGCCAGCAGCTCTGACTGGACCAATGAGCAGTTCTTC CASSSDWTNEQFF TRBJ2-1 NA NA TRBV11-2 13
TGTGCCAGCAGGGACGGGACTAGCGGGAGGGTCACCGGGGAGCTGTTTTTT CASRDGTSGRVTGELFF TRBJ2-2 TRBD2 NA TRBV2 17
TGTGCCAGCAGTGAACCGGGTCGGGAGACCCAGTACTTC CASSEPGRETQYF TRBJ2-5 NA once TRBV25-1 13
TGTGCCAGCAGCTTGGACTCAAACTCCTACGAGCAGTACTTC CASSLDSNSYEQYF TRBJ2-7 NA NA TRBV5-4 14